These T cell receptor beta chains were read from a single sample in a study of T-cell memory formation after mild COVID-19. TCRdb passed the 5' RACE reads through MiXCR, listing each CDR3 protein once. The sample contains approximately 400,000 distinct CDR3 sequences, less than 25% of which appear only once. What was sequenced was PBMCs or a T cell subset sorted from them (not recorded which). These receptor sequences come from an adult woman who had mild COVID-19 (a few samples of this study predate the infection). Cell type and time point are not known. CDR3s include the opening cysteine and the closing phenylalanine or tryptophan. The D gene is left open where the match is weak. Some rows have no size entry. The others give once, few or many, or a class for an expanded clone.

j_gene	abundance	d_gene	len	v_gene	CDR3aa	CDR3nt
TRBJ2-1	NA	TRBD1	14	TRBV6-5	CASSYYDRAYEQFF	TGTGCCAGCAGTTATTACGACAGGGCCTATGAGCAGTTCTTC
TRBJ1-3	NA	NA	15	TRBV9	CASSRGSSYGNTIYF	TGTGCCAGCAGCCGGGGCAGCTCCTATGGAAACACCATATATTTT
TRBJ2-2	NA	TRBD1	15	TRBV7-3	CASSRDRDDTGELFF	TGTGCCAGCAGCCGGGACAGGGATGACACCGGGGAGCTGTTTTTT
TRBJ2-3	NA	NA	12	TRBV4-1	CASSHDRDTQYF	TGCGCCAGCAGCCACGACAGAGATACGCAGTATTTT
TRBJ2-1	few	TRBD1	15	TRBV24-1	CATSGAGTGRDEQFF	TGTGCCACCAGTGGCGCCGGGACAGGGCGGGATGAGCAGTTCTTC
TRBJ2-7	few	TRBD1	15	TRBV7-7	CASSDTSTGSYEQYF	TGTGCTAGCAGCGATACATCGACAGGGTCCTACGAGCAGTACTTC
TRBJ2-1	NA	TRBD1	18	TRBV12-3/TRBV12-4	CASSPGTGDSLSQNEQFF	TGTGCCAGCAGTCCCGGGACAGGGGACTCCCTGTCCCAAAATGAGCAGTTCTTC
TRBJ2-7	NA	NA	14	TRBV29-1	CSVDVGDLSYEQYF	TGCAGCGTTGATGTGGGTGACCTATCCTACGAGCAGTACTTC
TRBJ1-5	NA	NA	17	TRBV15	CATSRVGPGGSNQPQHF	TGTGCCACCAGCAGAGTTGGGCCTGGGGGAAGCAATCAGCCCCAGCATTTT
TRBJ2-7	few	NA	13	TRBV24-1	CATSETVPGEQYF	TGTGCCACCAGTGAGACGGTACCTGGCGAGCAGTACTTC
TRBJ2-2	NA	NA	15	TRBV5-1	CASSLSGGRTGELFF	TGCGCCAGCAGCTTATCTGGGGGCAGAACCGGGGAGCTGTTTTTT
TRBJ2-7	NA	NA	15	TRBV21-1	CASSLLGGGAYEQYF	TGTGCCAGCAGCCTCTTGGGAGGGGGTGCCTACGAGCAGTACTTC
TRBJ2-2	few	NA	17	TRBV29-1	CSVARLGTPNRTGELFF	TGCAGCGTTGCTAGACTAGGGACCCCTAATCGCACCGGGGAGCTGTTTTTT
TRBJ1-2	few	TRBD1	16	TRBV5-4	CASSSVGTGGRDGYTF	TGTGCCAGCAGCTCCGTCGGGACAGGGGGCCGGGATGGCTACACCTTC
TRBJ2-2	many	NA	15	TRBV24-1	CATSVTGEDTGELFF	TGTGCCACCAGTGTAACAGGGGAGGACACCGGGGAGCTGTTTTTT
TRBJ2-1	few	NA	17	TRBV19	CASSIDPTSLSYNEQFF	TGTGCCAGTAGTATAGATCCGACATCACTATCCTACAATGAGCAGTTCTTC
TRBJ2-3	NA	NA	13	TRBV7-3	CASSLSLMDTQYF	TGTGCCAGCAGCTTAAGCCTGATGGATACGCAGTATTTT
TRBJ2-7	few	NA	14	TRBV6-5	CASSYSIVRYEQYF	TGTGCCAGCAGTTACTCGATTGTCCGTTACGAGCAGTACTTC
TRBJ2-1	NA	TRBD2	15	TRBV7-6	CASSLEREGYNEQFF	TGTGCCAGCAGCTTAGAACGGGAGGGATACAATGAGCAGTTCTTC
TRBJ1-1	once	NA	14	TRBV7-2	CASSPISMNTEAFF	TGTGCCAGCAGCCCGATAAGCATGAACACTGAAGCTTTCTTT
TRBJ2-1	NA	NA	15	TRBV4-3	CASSLVRGAPNEQFF	TGCGCCAGCAGCCTGGTGAGGGGGGCCCCTAATGAGCAGTTCTTC
TRBJ1-1	NA	NA	16	TRBV9	CASSPNGALRDTEAFF	TGTGCCAGCAGCCCGAATGGGGCCCTGCGTGACACTGAAGCTTTCTTT
TRBJ2-5	few	NA	15	TRBV7-9	CASSGVGAAQETQYF	TGTGCCAGCAGCGGAGTGGGGGCCGCCCAAGAGACCCAGTACTTC
TRBJ2-7	NA	NA	11	TRBV6-2/TRBV6-3	CASSYQVVQYF	TGTGCCAGCAGTTACCAGGTTGTGCAGTACTTC
TRBJ2-7	NA	NA	11	TRBV30	CAHGAMGEQYF	TGTGCCCACGGGGCAATGGGCGAGCAGTACTTC
TRBJ2-1	NA	NA	14	TRBV20-1	CSARDVQSYNEQFF	TGCAGTGCTAGAGATGTACAGTCTTACAATGAGCAGTTCTTC
TRBJ1-5	NA	NA	14	TRBV24-1	CATSDGGSGQPQHF	TGTGCCACCAGTGACGGGGGCTCCGGCCAGCCCCAGCATTTT
TRBJ1-2	NA	NA	11	TRBV20-1	CSARAQAGYTF	TGCAGTGCCCGGGCTCAGGCTGGCTACACCTTC
TRBJ1-3	NA	NA	14	TRBV6-5	CASSLQSSGNTIYF	TGTGCCAGCAGTCTACAGAGCTCTGGAAACACCATATATTTT
TRBJ2-7	once	NA	15	TRBV6-5	CASSYSNRGGYEQYF	TGTGCCAGCAGTTACTCGAACAGGGGGGGATACGAGCAGTACTTC
TRBJ2-7	few	TRBD2	15	TRBV3-1	CASSQGTSGPYEQYF	TGTGCCAGCAGCCAAGGAACTAGCGGACCCTACGAGCAGTACTTC
TRBJ2-1	few	TRBD1	15	TRBV24-1	CATSDFGTAHNEQFF	TGTGCCACCAGTGATTTCGGGACAGCCCACAATGAGCAGTTCTTC
TRBJ1-5	few	NA	13	TRBV29-1	CSVAGGGGQPQHF	TGCAGCGTTGCGGGGGGCGGTGGGCAGCCCCAGCATTTT
TRBJ2-1	few	NA	15	TRBV7-8	CASSLGTAKYNEQFF	TGTGCCAGCAGCTTAGGTACAGCGAAATACAATGAGCAGTTCTTC
TRBJ2-7	few	TRBD1	14	TRBV7-6	CASSRGGHAYEQYF	TGTGCCAGCAGCCGAGGGGGCCACGCTTACGAGCAGTACTTC
TRBJ2-5	few	NA	15	TRBV21-1	CASSNLWTEGETQYF	TGTGCCAGCAGCAATCTGTGGACAGAGGGGGAGACCCAGTACTTC
TRBJ1-2	few	TRBD1	15	TRBV7-9	CASSLAPGQGDGYTF	TGTGCCAGCAGCTTAGCGCCGGGACAGGGAGATGGCTACACCTTC
TRBJ1-2	few	NA	13	TRBV4-1	CASRQELNYGYTF	TGCGCCAGCAGACAGGAACTAAACTATGGCTACACCTTC
TRBJ2-5	NA	NA	14	TRBV5-4	CASSLDSTGETQYF	TGTGCCAGCAGCTTGGACTCCACGGGGGAGACCCAGTACTTC
TRBJ2-7	once	NA	16	TRBV6-5	CASSYSSLRGPYEQYF	TGTGCCAGCAGTTACTCTTCCTTGCGGGGTCCCTACGAGCAGTACTTC
TRBJ2-7	NA	NA	11	TRBV7-9	CASSEALEQYF	TGTGCCAGCAGTGAGGCCCTCGAGCAGTACTTC
TRBJ2-3	NA	TRBD2	15	TRBV6-1	CASSEMGLTTDTQYF	TGTGCCAGCAGTGAGATGGGACTAACTACAGATACGCAGTATTTT
TRBJ2-1	few	NA	18	TRBV7-2	CASSLSWGGPSSYNEQFF	TGTGCCAGCAGCTTATCATGGGGGGGCCCAAGCTCCTACAATGAGCAGTTCTTC
TRBJ2-5	few	TRBD1	14	TRBV6-1	CASRTPGQGATQYF	TGTGCCAGCAGGACCCCGGGACAGGGGGCGACCCAGTACTTC
TRBJ1-1	NA	NA	13	TRBV20-1	CSTLERVITEAFF	TGCAGTACCCTTGAGCGGGTGATAACTGAAGCTTTCTTT
TRBJ2-7	many	NA	14	TRBV5-1	CASSLASFNYEQYF	TGCGCCAGCAGCTTGGCCTCCTTCAACTACGAGCAGTACTTC
TRBJ2-1	few	NA	13	TRBV29-1	CSVRARPYNEQFF	TGCAGCGTTCGGGCCAGACCCTACAATGAGCAGTTCTTC
TRBJ2-3	NA	NA	14	TRBV2	CASSVRTPTDTQYF	TGTGCCAGCAGTGTTCGCACACCCACAGATACGCAGTATTTT
TRBJ2-5	few	TRBD1	16	TRBV7-9	CASSRLSDRAQETQYF	TGTGCCAGCAGCCGTCTATCGGACAGGGCTCAAGAGACCCAGTACTTC
TRBJ2-1	few	TRBD2	13	TRBV5-1	CASSAAGRNEQFF	TGCGCCAGCAGCGCAGCCGGGAGGAATGAGCAGTTCTTC
TRBJ2-1	few	NA	15	TRBV6-5	CASSYEGKGADEQFF	TGTGCCAGCAGTTACGAAGGCAAAGGGGCCGATGAGCAGTTCTTC
TRBJ2-6	few	NA	13	TRBV7-6	CASSLVQGRVLTF	TGTGCCAGCAGCTTAGTACAGGGACGGGTCCTGACTTTC
TRBJ1-4	NA	NA	11	TRBV3-1	CASSLGGKLFF	TGTGCCAGCAGCCTCGGAGGAAAACTGTTTTTT
TRBJ1-6	NA	NA	12	TRBV30	CAWQSTYSPLHF	TGTGCCTGGCAATCGACTTATTCACCCCTCCACTTT
TRBJ2-1	NA	TRBD2	15	TRBV20-1	CSARPGTSGSNEQFF	TGCAGTGCTAGACCCGGGACTAGCGGGAGCAATGAGCAGTTCTTC